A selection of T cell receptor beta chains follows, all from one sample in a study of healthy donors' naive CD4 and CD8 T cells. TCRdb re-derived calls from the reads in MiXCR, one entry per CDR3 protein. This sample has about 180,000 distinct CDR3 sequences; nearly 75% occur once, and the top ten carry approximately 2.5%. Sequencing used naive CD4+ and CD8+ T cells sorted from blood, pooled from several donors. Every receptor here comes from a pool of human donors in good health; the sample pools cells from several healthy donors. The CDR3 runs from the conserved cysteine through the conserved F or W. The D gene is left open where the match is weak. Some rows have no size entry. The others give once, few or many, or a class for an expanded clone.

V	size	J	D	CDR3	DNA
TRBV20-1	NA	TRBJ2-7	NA	CSALKGLAAPYEQYF	TGCAGTGCCCTGAAAGGGCTAGCAGCCCCCTACGAGCAGTACTTC
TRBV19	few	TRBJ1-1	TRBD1	CASSTPRDSAQSFAEAFF	TGTGCCAGTAGTACGCCCCGGGACAGCGCTCAGAGCTTCGCTGAAGCTTTCTTT
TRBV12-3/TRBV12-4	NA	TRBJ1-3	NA	CASSFSDSGNTIYF	TGTGCCAGCAGTTTTTCCGACTCTGGAAACACCATATATTTT
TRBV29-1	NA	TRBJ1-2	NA	CSALPTSDYGYTF	TGCAGCGCCCTTCCAACATCGGACTATGGCTACACCTTC
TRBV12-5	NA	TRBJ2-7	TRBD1	CASGAGQGSSYEQYF	TGTGCTAGTGGTGCCGGACAGGGGTCGTCCTACGAGCAGTACTTC
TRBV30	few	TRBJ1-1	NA	CAWSLSGSEAFF	TGTGCCTGGAGCCTTAGTGGCAGCGAAGCTTTCTTT
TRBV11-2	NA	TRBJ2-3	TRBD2	CACRTSGGDTQYF	TGTGCCTGCCGGACTAGCGGGGGCGATACGCAGTATTTT
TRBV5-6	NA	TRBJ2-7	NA	CASSLAGGKYYEQYF	TGTGCCAGCAGCTTGGCAGGCGGGAAGTATTACGAGCAGTACTTC
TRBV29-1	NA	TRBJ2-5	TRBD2	CSVGTSSGTQYF	TGCAGCGTGGGGACTAGCTCTGGGACCCAGTACTTC
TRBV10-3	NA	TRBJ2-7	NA	CAIRRTVGEQYF	TGTGCCATCAGAAGGACTGTAGGCGAGCAGTACTTC
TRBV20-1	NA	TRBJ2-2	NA	CSASTDANTGELFF	TGCAGTGCTAGCACGGACGCGAACACCGGGGAGCTGTTTTTT
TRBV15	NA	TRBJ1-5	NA	CATSRDHPGRANQPQHF	TGTGCCACCAGCAGAGATCACCCGGGACGGGCAAATCAGCCCCAGCATTTT
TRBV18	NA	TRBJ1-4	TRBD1	CASSLYRDRGGEKLFF	TGTGCCAGCTCACTGTACCGGGACAGGGGCGGAGAAAAACTGTTTTTT
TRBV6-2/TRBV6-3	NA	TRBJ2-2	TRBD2	CASSYPRGLAGGTGELFF	TGTGCCAGCAGTTACCCCCGAGGTCTAGCGGGGGGCACCGGGGAGCTGTTTTTT
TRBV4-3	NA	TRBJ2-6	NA	CASSQDALGPGANVLTF	TGCGCCAGCAGCCAAGATGCCTTGGGGCCTGGGGCCAACGTCCTGACTTTC
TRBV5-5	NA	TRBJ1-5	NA	CASSATGGNQPQHF	TGTGCCAGCAGCGCGACAGGAGGCAATCAGCCCCAGCATTTT
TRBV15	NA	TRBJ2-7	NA	CATRGPSYEQYF	TGTGCCACCAGGGGACCCAGCTACGAGCAGTACTTC
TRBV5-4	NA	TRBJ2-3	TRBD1	CASSRNRGQNTDTQYF	TGTGCCAGCAGTAGGAATAGGGGACAGAACACAGATACGCAGTATTTT
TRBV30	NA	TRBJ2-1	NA	CAWSPDSYNEQFF	TGTGCCTGGAGTCCCGACAGCTACAATGAGCAGTTCTTC
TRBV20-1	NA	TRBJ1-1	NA	CSARGRHPIFEAFF	TGCAGTGCTAGAGGGAGACATCCGATCTTCGAAGCTTTCTTT